Listed below are T cell receptor beta chains from one sample, sequenced in a study of T cell responses to AZD1222 COVID-19 vaccine. Sequencing was performed with immunoSEQ multiplex PCR; in TCRdb, only in-frame clones are kept and a portion is missing. This table has around 140,000 clones, 91% appearing once. The sample in question was peripheral blood, obtained 28 days after the second AZD1222 dose. The receptors were sampled from an adult who received the AZD1222 COVID-19 vaccine. Both conserved end residues are part of each CDR3. D genes are given only for firm matches. Not every row has a clone size; where given, it reads once, few, many or a size class.

TRBD2	TRBV7-9	NA	TRBJ2-1	TGTGCCAGCAGCTCACTAGCGGGACCATACAATGAGCAGTTCTTC	CASSSLAGPYNEQFF
TRBD1	TRBV6-5	NA	TRBJ1-2	TGTGCCAGCGAGCTTCGGACAGGGCAGAACTATGGCTACACCTTC	CASELRTGQNYGYTF
NA	TRBV12-3/TRBV12-4	NA	TRBJ1-2	TGTGTCCCGGGGGGCTACACCTTC	CVPGGYTF
NA	TRBV7-9	once	TRBJ2-5	TGTGCCAGCAGCCAGGGGTCGGTAGGGACACTCCAAGAGACCCAGTACTTC	CASSQGSVGTLQETQYF
NA	TRBV6-6	NA	TRBJ1-2	TGTGCCAGCAGCGAGGTTGGGCAGAGCTATGGCTACACCTTC	CASSEVGQSYGYTF
TRBD2	TRBV6-2/TRBV6-3	NA	TRBJ2-5	TGTGCCAGCAGTGATGCGGGACTAGCTCGGGAGACCCAGTACTTC	CASSDAGLARETQYF
NA	TRBV19	NA	TRBJ1-5	TGTGCCAGTAGTATATGGGTAGGCAGGGCGGGGAATCAGCCCCAGCATTTT	CASSIWVGRAGNQPQHF
NA	TRBV19	NA	TRBJ1-5	TGTGCCAGTAGTACCCGACAGTGGGGCGATCAGCCCCAGCATTTT	CASSTRQWGDQPQHF
TRBD1	TRBV5-1	NA	TRBJ2-3	TGCGCCAGCAGCCTCGACAGGGTGAGCACAGATACGCAGTATTTT	CASSLDRVSTDTQYF
NA	TRBV6-5	NA	TRBJ1-2	TGTGCCAGCAGTCACGGGGCGCTAGGCTACACCTTC	CASSHGALGYTF
NA	TRBV5-6	NA	TRBJ2-2	TGTGCCAGCAGCCTCCCCCCAAACACCGGGGAGCTGTTTTTT	CASSLPPNTGELFF
TRBD1	TRBV7-9	NA	TRBJ1-2	TGTGCCAGCAGCGCCCAGGGGGCTAATGGCTACACCTTC	CASSAQGANGYTF
NA	TRBV6-5	NA	TRBJ1-6	TGTGCCACCCGGGCCCCCAATTCACCCCTCCACTTT	CATRAPNSPLHF
TRBD1	TRBV5-1	few	TRBJ1-4	TGCGCCAGCAGCCAAGGGACAGGTCGGGAAAAACTGTTTTTT	CASSQGTGREKLFF
NA	TRBV14	once	TRBJ1-2	TGTGCCAGCAGCCGAGGGAAGAGCTATGGCTACACCTTC	CASSRGKSYGYTF
NA	TRBV7-9	NA	TRBJ2-1	TGTGCCAGCAGCTTAGTTGTCTACAATGAGCAGTTCTTC	CASSLVVYNEQFF
NA	TRBV7-3	NA	TRBJ2-3	TGTGCCAGCAGCCGCGGCGGTTCAGATACGCAGTATTTT	CASSRGGSDTQYF